The 8 T cell receptor beta chains below were found in one sample sequenced in a study of shared clonotypes between healthy human individuals. The repertoire was sequenced with immunoSEQ multiplex PCR; TCRdb's copy has only in-frame clones and lacks some. The table records some 2,000,000 clones, 85% to 95% of them present only once. Sequencing used naive CD4+ T cells sorted from blood. The subset here: CD45RA+ positively selected. These receptors were collected from a man younger than 35 in good health.

The rearrangement uses TRBV30 and TRBJ2-7; the match to TRBD1 covers 10 bases. The CDR3 sequence is 15 residues long. Germline CDR1 is GTSNPN and CDR2 is SVGIG (reference sequence). Losses at the gene ends were 2 bases for V and 1 base for J; bases not matched to a gene: 5. The CDR3 region has the DNA TGTGCCTGGAGTACGACAGGGGGCAGTTCCTACGAGCAGTACTTC. Translation: CAWSTTGGSSYEQYF.

The chain uses TRBV9 and TRBJ1-5, with a tentative D call TRBD1 (6 bases). The CDR3 has 14 amino acids. Germline CDR1 and CDR2: SGDLS and YYNGEE. Trimming left V 2 bases short and J 7 bases short, with 13 bases between. The CDR3 reads CASSVSGDRQPQHF. For the CDR3, the DNA is TGTGCCAGCAGCGTTTCAGGGGACCGGCAGCCCCAGCATTTT.

The rearrangement joins TRBV30 to TRBJ2-3, with a tentative D call TRBD1 (5 bases). V was shortened by 2 bases and J by 4 bases, with 10 bases between the two germline ends. CDR1 is GTSNPN, CDR2 SVGIG, per germline (reference sequence). The CDR3 is 13 amino acids. CDR3 sequence (DNA): TGTGCCTGGAGTCTCCAGGGTCCAGATACGCAGTATTTT. Translated: CAWSLQGPDTQYF.

This rearrangement joins TRBV18 to TRBJ1-1; a possible D gene is TRBD1 (5 bases). Germline V lookup: CDR1 KGHSH, CDR2 LQKENI. Deletions cut 1 base from V and 4 bases from J, with 13 bases between. The CDR3 loop spans 15 amino acids. The CDR3 nucleotides read TGTGCCAGCTCACCACTCGGTGGGGGGGGCACTGAAGCTTTCTTT. Protein: CASSPLGGGGTEAFF.

The rearrangement joins TRBV5-1 to TRBJ2-3, with 12 bases lining up with TRBD1. The CDR3 sequence is 19 residues long. Trimming took 0 bases from V and 0 from J; bases not matched to a gene: 8. The germline V gene encodes CDR1 SGHRS and CDR2 YFSETQ. Written as DNA, the CDR3 is TGCGCCAGCAGCTTGGCCGGGACAGGGGGCTACTGGAGCACAGATACGCAGTATTTT. Its translation is CASSLAGTGGYWSTDTQYF.

In the case of this clone: This likely comes from a read error, as the CDR3 has no conserved phenylalanine or tryptophan at its end. The J gene is TRBJ2-2, the V gene TRBV5-4; D remains unclear. The CDR3 totals 14 residues. CDR1 SGHNT and CDR2 YYREEE come from the germline V gene (reference sequence). Trimming pared 4 bases from V and 3 bases from J, leaving 10 bases between. The CDR3 bases are TGTGCCAGCAGCCCGTCACGGGACACCGGGGAGCTGTTTCTT. As protein: CASSPSRDTGELFL.

The V call is TRBV2, the J call TRBJ2-7, with unresolved D. The V gene's germline CDR1 is SNHLY and CDR2 FYNNEI. The CDR3 sequence is 12 residues long. V gave up 5 bases and J gave up 6 bases, with 11 bases separating them. The CDR3: CASSSGGSEQYF. DNA for the CDR3: TGTGCCAGCAGTTCGGGTGGCTCCGAGCAGTACTTC.

V usage is TRBV6-5 and J usage is TRBJ1-1, with a weak D call TRBD1 (5 bases). The V end lost 7 bases, the J end lost 1 base, and 13 bases lay between the germline ends. Germline CDR1 is MNHEY and CDR2 is SVGAGI. The CDR3 spans 14 residues. In DNA form, the CDR3 reads TGTGCCAGCACTCGGGACCCCAAGAACACTGAAGCTTTCTTT. Protein product: CASTRDPKNTEAFF.